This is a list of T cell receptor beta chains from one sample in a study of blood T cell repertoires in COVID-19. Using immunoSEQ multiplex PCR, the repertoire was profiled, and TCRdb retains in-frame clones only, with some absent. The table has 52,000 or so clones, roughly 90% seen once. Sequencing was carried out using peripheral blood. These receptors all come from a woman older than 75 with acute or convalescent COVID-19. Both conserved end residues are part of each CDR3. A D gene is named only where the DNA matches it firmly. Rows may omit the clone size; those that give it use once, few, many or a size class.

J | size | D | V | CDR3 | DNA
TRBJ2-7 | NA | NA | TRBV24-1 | CATSASGLGTPYEQYF | TGTGCCACCAGTGCCTCGGGGTTGGGCACCCCCTACGAGCAGTACTTC
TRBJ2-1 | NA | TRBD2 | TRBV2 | CASSEYSGSNEQFF | TGTGCCAGCAGTGAGTATAGCGGGAGCAATGAGCAGTTCTTC
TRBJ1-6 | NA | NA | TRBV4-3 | CASSQETRGSPLHF | TGCGCCAGCAGCCAAGAGACCCGGGGTTCACCCCTCCACTTT
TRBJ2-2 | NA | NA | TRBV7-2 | CASRPIGGRITGELFF | TGTGCCAGCAGGCCAATCGGGGGACGGATCACCGGGGAGCTGTTTTTT
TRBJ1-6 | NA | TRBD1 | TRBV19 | CASSGTGNSPLHF | TGTGCCAGTTCGGGGACAGGGAATTCACCCCTCCACTTT
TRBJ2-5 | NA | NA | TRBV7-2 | CASSLGDFRETQYF | TGTGCCAGCAGCTTAGGGGACTTTCGGGAGACCCAGTACTTC
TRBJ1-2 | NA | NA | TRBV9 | CASSVGSSGSYGYTF | TGTGCCAGCAGCGTAGGGAGTAGCGGCAGCTATGGCTACACCTTC
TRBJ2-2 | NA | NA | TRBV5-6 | CASSLVGQPRGELFF | TGTGCCAGCAGCTTGGTCGGACAACCAAGGGGGGAGCTGTTTTTT
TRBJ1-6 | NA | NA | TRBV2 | CASRQETGYYSPLHF | TGTGCCAGCAGGCAGGAGACAGGCTATTATTCACCCCTCCACTTT
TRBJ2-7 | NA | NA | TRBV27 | CASISRAPSRTGIVYEQYF | TGTGCCAGCATCTCCCGAGCGCCCTCTCGGACGGGGATTGTCTACGAGCAGTACTTC
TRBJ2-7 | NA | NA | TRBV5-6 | CASSRGQHYEQYF | TGTGCCAGCAGCAGAGGACAGCACTACGAGCAGTACTTC
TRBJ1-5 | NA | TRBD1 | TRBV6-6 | CASSSSDRGLLQPQHF | TGTGCCAGCAGCTCCTCGGACAGGGGACTGCTTCAGCCCCAGCATTTT
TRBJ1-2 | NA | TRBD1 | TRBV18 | CASSPPTRGQGYGYTF | TGTGCCAGCTCACCACCGACCCGTGGACAGGGCTATGGCTACACCTTC
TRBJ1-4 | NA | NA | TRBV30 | CAWNAESFDYSEKLFF | TGTGCCTGGAATGCTGAGTCATTTGACTATTCTGAAAAACTGTTTTTT
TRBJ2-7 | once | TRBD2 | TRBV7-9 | CASSSGLVGYEQYF | TGTGCCAGCAGCTCAGGACTAGTTGGGTACGAGCAGTACTTC
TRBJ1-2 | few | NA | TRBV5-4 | CASSPPAVNYGYTF | TGTGCCAGCAGCCCCCCCGCGGTCAACTATGGCTACACCTTC
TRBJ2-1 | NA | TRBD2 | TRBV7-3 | CASSPRGTSGNNEQFF | TGTGCCAGCAGCCCCCGGGGGACTAGCGGGAACAATGAGCAGTTCTTC
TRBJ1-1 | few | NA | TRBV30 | CAWDLVEGFHENTEAFF | TGTGCCTGGGACCTCGTGGAGGGTTTCCACGAGAACACTGAAGCTTTCTTT
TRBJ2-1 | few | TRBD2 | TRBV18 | CASSPAGLAYNEQFF | TGTGCCAGCTCACCAGCGGGACTAGCTTACAATGAGCAGTTCTTC
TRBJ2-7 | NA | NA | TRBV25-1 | CASSEGGGFSYEQYF | TGTGCCAGCAGTGAAGGAGGGGGCTTTTCCTACGAGCAGTACTTC
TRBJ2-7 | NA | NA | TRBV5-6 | CASSLVEAIYEQYF | TGTGCCAGCAGCTTGGTAGAGGCTATCTACGAGCAGTACTTC
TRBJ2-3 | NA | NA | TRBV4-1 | CASSQGGTSTDTQYF | TGCGCCAGCAGCCAAGGGGGGACTAGCACAGATACGCAGTATTTT
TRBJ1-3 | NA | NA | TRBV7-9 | CASSHRVLAGNTIYF | TGTGCCAGCAGCCACAGGGTATTGGCTGGAAACACCATATATTTT
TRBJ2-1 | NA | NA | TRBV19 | CASKAPGSSSYNEQFF | TGTGCCAGTAAAGCCCCCGGGAGTAGTTCCTACAATGAGCAGTTCTTC
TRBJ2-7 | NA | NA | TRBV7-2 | CASSLGVAYEQYF | TGTGCCAGCAGCTTAGGCGTGGCCTACGAGCAGTACTTC
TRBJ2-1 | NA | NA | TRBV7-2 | CASSSRASSYNEQFF | TGTGCCAGCAGCTCGCGGGCTAGCTCCTACAATGAGCAGTTCTTC
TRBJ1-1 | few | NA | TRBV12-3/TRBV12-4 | CASSFSGGGAFF | TGTGCCAGCAGTTTTTCGGGGGGGGGAGCTTTCTTT
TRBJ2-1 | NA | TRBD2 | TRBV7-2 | CASSSTSGGHNEQFF | TGTGCCAGCAGCTCAACTAGCGGGGGCCACAATGAGCAGTTCTTC
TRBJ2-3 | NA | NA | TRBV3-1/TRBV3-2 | CASRPTRTGTSTDTQYF | TGTGCCAGCAGACCGACTAGGACAGGCACTAGCACAGATACGCAGTATTTT
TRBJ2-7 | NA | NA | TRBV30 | CAWSPGSGEQYF | TGTGCCTGGAGTCCCGGGAGCGGCGAGCAGTACTTC
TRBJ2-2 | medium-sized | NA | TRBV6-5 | CASSTGLDSGGELFF | TGTGCCAGCAGTACTGGACTGGATTCGGGCGGGGAGCTGTTTTTT
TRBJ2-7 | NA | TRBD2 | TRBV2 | CASSLAGLLYEQYF | TGTGCCAGCAGTCTAGCGGGCCTCCTCTACGAGCAGTACTTC
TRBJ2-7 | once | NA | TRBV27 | CASAYAGTSPYEQYF | TGTGCCAGCGCGTACGCCGGGACTTCCCCCTACGAGCAGTACTTC
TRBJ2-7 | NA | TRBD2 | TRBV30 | CAWKLAGGNTYEQYF | TGTGCCTGGAAGCTGGCGGGAGGGAACACCTACGAGCAGTACTTC
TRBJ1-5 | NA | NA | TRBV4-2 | CASSQEAEGTGQPQHF | TGTGCCAGCAGCCAAGAGGCTGAGGGAACGGGACAGCCCCAGCATTTT
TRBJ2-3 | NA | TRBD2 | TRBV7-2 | CASSTRTSGRDTQYF | TGTGCCAGCAGCACAAGGACTAGCGGGAGAGATACGCAGTATTTT
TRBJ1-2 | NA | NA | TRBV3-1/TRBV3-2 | CASSQLIGTGNYGYTF | TGTGCCAGCAGCCAACTAATCGGAACAGGAAACTATGGCTACACCTTC
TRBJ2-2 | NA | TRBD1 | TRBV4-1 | CASSQEGQGYTGELFF | TGCGCCAGCAGCCAAGAGGGACAGGGATATACCGGGGAGCTGTTTTTT
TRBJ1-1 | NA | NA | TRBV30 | CAWIRDMGTEAFF | TGTGCCTGGATTCGGGACATGGGGACTGAAGCTTTCTTT
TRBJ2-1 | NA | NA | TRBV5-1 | CASSLSLGHLQGEQFF | TGCGCCAGCAGCTTGAGCTTGGGTCACTTACAGGGTGAGCAGTTCTTC
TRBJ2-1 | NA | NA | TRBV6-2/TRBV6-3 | CASSYRRGSSSYNEQFF | TGTGCCAGCAGTTACAGGAGGGGTTCCAGCTCCTACAATGAGCAGTTCTTC
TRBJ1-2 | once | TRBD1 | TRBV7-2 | CASSQGQGLGGYTF | TGTGCCAGCAGCCAGGGACAGGGATTGGGAGGCTACACCTTC
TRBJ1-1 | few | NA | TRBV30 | CALGGRNTEAFF | TGTGCCCTTGGGGGCAGGAACACTGAAGCTTTCTTT
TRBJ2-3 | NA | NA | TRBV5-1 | CASGREYGTDTQYF | TGCGCCAGCGGTCGGGAGTACGGCACAGATACGCAGTATTTT
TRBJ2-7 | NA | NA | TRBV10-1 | CALGDAGIGYEQYF | TGCGCCCTAGGGGATGCGGGAATCGGGTACGAGCAGTACTTC
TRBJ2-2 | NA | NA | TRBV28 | CASKKSGPNTGELFF | TGTGCCAGCAAGAAATCAGGCCCGAACACCGGGGAGCTGTTTTTT
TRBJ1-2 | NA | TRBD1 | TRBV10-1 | CASSERAGGFYGYTF | TGCGCCAGCAGTGAAAGGGCAGGGGGTTTTTATGGCTACACCTTC
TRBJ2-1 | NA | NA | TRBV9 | CASSLDSSYNEQFF | TGTGCCAGCAGCCTGGACAGCTCCTACAATGAGCAGTTCTTC
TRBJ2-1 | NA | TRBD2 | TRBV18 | CASSGASGSLNEQFF | TGTGCCAGCTCAGGCGCTAGCGGGAGCTTAAATGAGCAGTTCTTC
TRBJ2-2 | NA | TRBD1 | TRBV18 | CASSPTDRGLELFF | TGTGCCAGCTCACCCACCGACAGGGGGCTTGAGCTGTTTTTT
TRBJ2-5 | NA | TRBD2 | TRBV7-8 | CASSLGAVSSGRETQYF | TGTGCCAGCAGCTTAGGCGCCGTCTCTAGCGGTAGAGAGACCCAGTACTTC
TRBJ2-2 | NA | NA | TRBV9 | CASSPPGGELFF | TGTGCCAGCAGCCCCCCGGGCGGGGAGCTGTTTTTT
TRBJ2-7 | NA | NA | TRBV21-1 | CASSNGGEQYF | TGTGCCAGCAGCAACGGTGGCGAGCAGTACTTC
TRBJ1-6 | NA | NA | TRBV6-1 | CASSEAGDSPLHF | TGTGCCAGCAGTGAAGCAGGGGATTCACCCCTCCACTTT